The 5 T cell receptor beta chains listed next were all sequenced from one sample in a study of cytomegalovirus exposure and HLA in healthy donors. The PCR employed 60 Vbeta primers together with 13 Jbeta primers. Measured with immunoSEQ multiplex PCR; TCRdb has only the in-frame clones, and not every one. Altogether roughly 120,000 clones are present, around 83% being singletons, with the ten largest covering approximately 1%. The sequenced material came from PBMCs. All receptors come from a human donor in good health.

The chain combines TRBV2 with TRBJ1-2; no firm D call. Trimming stripped 3 bases from V and 8 bases from J, with 13 bases between. Looked up from germline, CDR1 is SNHLY and CDR2 is FYNNEI. The CDR3 runs 13 residues. The CDR3 here is CASSEREGGGYTF. In nucleotides, the CDR3 is TGTGCCAGCAGTGAGCGGGAGGGTGGAGGCTACACCTTC.

This clone was seen once. Other DNA sequences of this sample code for an identical CDR3. The chain has TRBV4-1 and TRBJ1-4, with 8 bases fitting TRBD1. Germline V gene lookup returns CDR1 MGHRA and CDR2 YSYEKL. V gave up 2 bases and J gave up 8 bases; unmatched junction bases: 7. This CDR3 is built from 15 residues. For the CDR3, the DNA is TGCGCCAGCAGCCAAAAACAGGGGGATTACGAAAAACTGTTTTTT. Translating gives CASSQKQGDYEKLFF.

The chain employs TRBV11-2 and TRBJ1-1; D is uncertain. This CDR3 has 13 amino acids. CDR1 is SGHAT and CDR2 is FQNNGV in the germline V gene. V dropped 5 bases and J dropped 5 bases, with 12 bases sitting between them. The CDR3 bases are TGTGCCAGCAGCGGAACGGCGGAGACTGAAGCTTTCTTT. It encodes CASSGTAETEAFF.

The gene calls are TRBV20-1 and TRBJ1-1; D gene uncertain. Trimming removed 2 bases from V and 6 bases from J, with 7 bases in between. Per the germline V gene, CDR1 is DFQATT and CDR2 is SNEGSKA (reference sequence). The CDR3 extends over 11 amino acids. CDR3 coding DNA: TGCAGTGCTAGACCGAGGGCTGAAGCTTTCTTT. As protein: CSARPRAEAFF.

V is TRBV5-8 and J is TRBJ1-1; no reliable D call. The germline CDR1 and CDR2 sequences are SGHTS and YDEGEE. Between the trimmed V and J ends, which lost 2 bases and 1 base, there was a span of 6 bases. This CDR3 region has 13 residues. The CDR3 bases are TGTGCCAGCAGCTTCCGAGGGAACACTGAAGCTTTCTTT. Its translation: CASSFRGNTEAFF.